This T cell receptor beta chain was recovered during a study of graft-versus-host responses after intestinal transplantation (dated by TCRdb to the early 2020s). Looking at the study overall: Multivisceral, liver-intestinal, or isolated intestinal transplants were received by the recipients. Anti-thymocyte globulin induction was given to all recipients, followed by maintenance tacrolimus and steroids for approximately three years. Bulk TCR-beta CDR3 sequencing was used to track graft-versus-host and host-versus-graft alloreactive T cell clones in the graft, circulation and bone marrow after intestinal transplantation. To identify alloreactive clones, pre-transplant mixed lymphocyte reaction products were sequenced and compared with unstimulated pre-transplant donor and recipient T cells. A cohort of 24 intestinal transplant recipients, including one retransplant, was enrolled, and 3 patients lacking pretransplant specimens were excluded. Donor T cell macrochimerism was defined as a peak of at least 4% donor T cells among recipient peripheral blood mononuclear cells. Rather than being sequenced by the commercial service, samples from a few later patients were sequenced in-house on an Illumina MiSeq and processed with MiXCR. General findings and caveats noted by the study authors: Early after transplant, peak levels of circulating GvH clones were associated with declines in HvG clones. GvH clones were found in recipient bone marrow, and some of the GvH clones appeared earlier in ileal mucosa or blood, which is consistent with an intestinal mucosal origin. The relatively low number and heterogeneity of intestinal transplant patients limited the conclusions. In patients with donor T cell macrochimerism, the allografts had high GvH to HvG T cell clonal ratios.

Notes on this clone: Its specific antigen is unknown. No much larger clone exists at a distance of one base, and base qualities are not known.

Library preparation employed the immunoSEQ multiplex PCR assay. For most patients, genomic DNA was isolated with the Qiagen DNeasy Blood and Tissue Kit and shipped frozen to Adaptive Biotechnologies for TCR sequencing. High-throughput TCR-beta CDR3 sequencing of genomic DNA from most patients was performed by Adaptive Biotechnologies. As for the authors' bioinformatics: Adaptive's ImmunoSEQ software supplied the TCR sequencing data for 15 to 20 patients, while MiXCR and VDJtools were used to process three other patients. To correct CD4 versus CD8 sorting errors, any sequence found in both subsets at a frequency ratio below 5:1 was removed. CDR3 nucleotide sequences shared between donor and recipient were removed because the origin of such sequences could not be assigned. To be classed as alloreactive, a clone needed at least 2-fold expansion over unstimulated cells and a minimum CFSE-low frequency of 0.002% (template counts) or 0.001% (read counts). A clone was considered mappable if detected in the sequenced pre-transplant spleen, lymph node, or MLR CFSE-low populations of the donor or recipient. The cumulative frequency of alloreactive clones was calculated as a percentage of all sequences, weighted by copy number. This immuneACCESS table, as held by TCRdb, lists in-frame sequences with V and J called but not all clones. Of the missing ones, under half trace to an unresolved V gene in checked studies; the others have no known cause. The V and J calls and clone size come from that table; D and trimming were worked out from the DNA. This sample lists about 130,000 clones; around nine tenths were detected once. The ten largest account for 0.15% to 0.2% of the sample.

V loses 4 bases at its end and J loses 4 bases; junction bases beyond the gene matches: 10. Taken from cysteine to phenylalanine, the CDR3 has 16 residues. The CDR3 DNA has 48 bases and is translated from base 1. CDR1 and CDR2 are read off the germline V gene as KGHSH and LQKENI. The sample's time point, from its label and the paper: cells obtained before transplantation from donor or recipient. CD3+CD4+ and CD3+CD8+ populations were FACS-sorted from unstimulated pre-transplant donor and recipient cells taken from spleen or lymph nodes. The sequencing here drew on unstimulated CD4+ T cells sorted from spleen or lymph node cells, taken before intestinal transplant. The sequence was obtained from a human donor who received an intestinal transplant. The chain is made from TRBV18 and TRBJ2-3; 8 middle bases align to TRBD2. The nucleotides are TGTGCCAGCTCACTCATAGGAGCGGGAGAACCAGATACGCAGTATTTT. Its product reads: CASSLIGAGEPDTQYF.